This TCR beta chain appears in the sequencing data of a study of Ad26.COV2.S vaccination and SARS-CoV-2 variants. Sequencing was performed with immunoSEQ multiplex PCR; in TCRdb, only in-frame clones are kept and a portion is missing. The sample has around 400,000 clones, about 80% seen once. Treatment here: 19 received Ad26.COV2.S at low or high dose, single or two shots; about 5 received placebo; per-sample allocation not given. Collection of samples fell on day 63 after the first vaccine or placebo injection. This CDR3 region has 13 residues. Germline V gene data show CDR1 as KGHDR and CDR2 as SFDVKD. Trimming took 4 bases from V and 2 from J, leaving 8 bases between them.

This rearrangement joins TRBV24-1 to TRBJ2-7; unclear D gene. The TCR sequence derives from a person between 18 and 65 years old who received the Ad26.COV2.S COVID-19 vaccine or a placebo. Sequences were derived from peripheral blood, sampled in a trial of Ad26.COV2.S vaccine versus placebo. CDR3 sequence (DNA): TGTGCCACCAGTGACCCTGTTACCTACGAGCAGTACTTC. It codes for CATSDPVTYEQYF.